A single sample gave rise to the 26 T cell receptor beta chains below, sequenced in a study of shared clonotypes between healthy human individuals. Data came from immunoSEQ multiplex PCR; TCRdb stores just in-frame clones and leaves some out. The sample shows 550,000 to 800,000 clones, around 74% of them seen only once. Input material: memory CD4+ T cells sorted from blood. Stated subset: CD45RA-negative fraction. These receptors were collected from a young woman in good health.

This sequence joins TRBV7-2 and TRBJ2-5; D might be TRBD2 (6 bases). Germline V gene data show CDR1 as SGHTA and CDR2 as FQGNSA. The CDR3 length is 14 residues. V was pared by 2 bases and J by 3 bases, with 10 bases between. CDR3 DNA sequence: TGTGCCAGCAGCTTATTCGGGGGAGAAGAGACCCAGTACTTC. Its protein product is CASSLFGGEETQYF.

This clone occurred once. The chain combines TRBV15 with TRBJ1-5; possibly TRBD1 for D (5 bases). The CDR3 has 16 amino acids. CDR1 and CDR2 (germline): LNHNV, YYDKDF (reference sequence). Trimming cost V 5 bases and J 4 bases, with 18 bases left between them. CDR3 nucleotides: TGTGCCACCAGCCGGATCGGAGGGGCCCTTAATCAGCCCCAGCATTTT. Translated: CATSRIGGALNQPQHF.

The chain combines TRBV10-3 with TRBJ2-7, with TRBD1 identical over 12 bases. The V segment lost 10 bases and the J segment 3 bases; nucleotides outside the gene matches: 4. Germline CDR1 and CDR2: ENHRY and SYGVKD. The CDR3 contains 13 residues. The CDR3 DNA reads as TGTGCCACCGGGACAGGGGGCATCTACGAGCAGTACTTC. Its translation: CATGTGGIYEQYF.

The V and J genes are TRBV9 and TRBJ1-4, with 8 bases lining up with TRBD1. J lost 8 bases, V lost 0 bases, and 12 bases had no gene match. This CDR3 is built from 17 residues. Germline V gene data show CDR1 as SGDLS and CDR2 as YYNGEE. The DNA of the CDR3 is TGTGCCAGCAGCGTAGGGGACAGGCCTAAACGTCGGGAAAAACTGTTTTTT. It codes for CASSVGDRPKRREKLFF. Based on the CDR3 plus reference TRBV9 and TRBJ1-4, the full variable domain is DSGVTQTPKHLITATGQRVTLRCSPRSGDLSVYWYQQSLDQGLQFLIQYYNGEERAKGNILERFSAQQFPDLHSELNLSSLELGDSALYFCASSVGDRPKRREKLFFGSGTQLSVL.

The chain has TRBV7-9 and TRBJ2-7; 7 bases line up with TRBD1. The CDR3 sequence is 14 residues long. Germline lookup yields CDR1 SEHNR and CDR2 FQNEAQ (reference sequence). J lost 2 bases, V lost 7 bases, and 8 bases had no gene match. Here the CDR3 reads CASTPWTGTYEQYF. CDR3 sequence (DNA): TGTGCCAGCACCCCGTGGACAGGAACCTACGAGCAGTACTTC.

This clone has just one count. The CDR3 here is CAISDGEQGLDEQYF. CDR3 nucleotide sequence: TGTGCCATCAGTGATGGTGAACAGGGGCTGGACGAGCAGTACTTC. The V and J genes are TRBV10-3 and TRBJ2-7; 7 bases are shared with TRBD1. There are 15 residues in the CDR3. CDR1 and CDR2 from the germline V gene are ENHRY and SYGVKD. Losses at the gene ends were 3 bases for V and 5 bases for J; bases not matched to a gene: 10.

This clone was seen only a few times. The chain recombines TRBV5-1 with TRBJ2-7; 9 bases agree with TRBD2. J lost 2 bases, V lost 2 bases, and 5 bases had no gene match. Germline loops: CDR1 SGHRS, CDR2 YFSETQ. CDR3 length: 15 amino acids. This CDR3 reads CASSFAGGPTYEQYF. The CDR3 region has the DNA TGCGCCAGCAGCTTTGCGGGAGGGCCTACCTACGAGCAGTACTTC.

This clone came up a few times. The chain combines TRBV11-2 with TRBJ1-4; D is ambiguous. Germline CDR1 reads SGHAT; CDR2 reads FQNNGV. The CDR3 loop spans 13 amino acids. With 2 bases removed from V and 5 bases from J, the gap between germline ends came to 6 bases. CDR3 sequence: CASSLKGNEKLFF. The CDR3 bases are TGTGCCAGCAGCTTAAAAGGGAATGAAAAACTGTTTTTT. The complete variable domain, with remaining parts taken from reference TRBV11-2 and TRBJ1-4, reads EAGVAQSPRYKIIEKRQSVAFWCNPISGHATLYWYQQILGQGPKLLIQFQNNGVVDDSQLPKDRFSAERLKGVDSTLKIQPAKLEDSAVYLCASSLKGNEKLFFGSGTQLSVL.

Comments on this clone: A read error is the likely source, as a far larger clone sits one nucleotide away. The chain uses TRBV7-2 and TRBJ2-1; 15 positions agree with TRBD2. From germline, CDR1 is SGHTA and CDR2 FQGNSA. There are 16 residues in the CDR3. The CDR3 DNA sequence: TGTGTCAGCAGCCGGACTAGCGGGAGGGGGGACAATGAGCAGTTCTTC. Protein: CVSSRTSGRGDNEQFF.

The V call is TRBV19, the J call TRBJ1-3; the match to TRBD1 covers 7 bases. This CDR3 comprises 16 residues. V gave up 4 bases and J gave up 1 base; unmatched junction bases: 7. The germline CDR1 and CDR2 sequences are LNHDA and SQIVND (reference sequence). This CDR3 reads CASSRKQGSSGNTIYF. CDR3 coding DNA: TGTGCCAGTAGTAGGAAACAGGGGTCGTCTGGAAACACCATATATTTT.

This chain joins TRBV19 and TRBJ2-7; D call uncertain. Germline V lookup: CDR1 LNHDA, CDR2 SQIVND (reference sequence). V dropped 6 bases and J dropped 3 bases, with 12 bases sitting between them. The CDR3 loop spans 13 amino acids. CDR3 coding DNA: TGTGCCAGTAGCCAAGAGAGATACTACGAGCAGTACTTC. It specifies CASSQERYYEQYF.

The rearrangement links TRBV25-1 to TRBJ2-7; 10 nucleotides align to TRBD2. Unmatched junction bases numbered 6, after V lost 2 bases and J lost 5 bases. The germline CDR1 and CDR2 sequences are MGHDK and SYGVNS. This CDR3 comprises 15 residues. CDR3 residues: CASSEVTSGTHEQYF. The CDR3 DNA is TGTGCCAGCAGTGAAGTAACTAGCGGGACCCACGAGCAGTACTTC.

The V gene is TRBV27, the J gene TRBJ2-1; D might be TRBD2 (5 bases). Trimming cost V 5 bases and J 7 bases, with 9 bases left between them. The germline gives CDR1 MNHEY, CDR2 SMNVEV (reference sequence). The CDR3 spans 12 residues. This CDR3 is CASSPSRNEQFF. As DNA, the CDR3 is TGTGCCAGCAGTCCTAGCAGAAATGAGCAGTTCTTC.

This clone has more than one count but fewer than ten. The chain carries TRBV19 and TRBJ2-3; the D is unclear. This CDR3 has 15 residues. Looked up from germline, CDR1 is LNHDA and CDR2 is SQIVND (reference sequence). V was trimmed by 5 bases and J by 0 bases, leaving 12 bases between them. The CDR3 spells CASSRRGSSTDTQYF. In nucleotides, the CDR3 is TGTGCCAGTAGTCGTCGAGGTTCAAGCACAGATACGCAGTATTTT.

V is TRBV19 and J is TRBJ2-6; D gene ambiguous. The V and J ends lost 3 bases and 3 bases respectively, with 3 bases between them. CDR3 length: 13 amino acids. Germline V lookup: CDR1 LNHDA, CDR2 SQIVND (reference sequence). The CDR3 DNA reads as TGTGCCAGTAGTATCTTTGGGGCCAACGTCCTGACTTTC. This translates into CASSIFGANVLTF.

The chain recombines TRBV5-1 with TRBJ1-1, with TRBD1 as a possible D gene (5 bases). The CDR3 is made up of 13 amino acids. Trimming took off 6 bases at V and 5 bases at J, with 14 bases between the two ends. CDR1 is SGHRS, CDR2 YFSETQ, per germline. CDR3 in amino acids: CASKIGRDTEAFF. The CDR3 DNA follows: TGCGCCAGCAAGATTGGCAGGGATACTGAAGCTTTCTTT. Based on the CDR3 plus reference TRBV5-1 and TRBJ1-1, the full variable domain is KAGVTQTPRYLIKTRGQQVTLSCSPISGHRSVSWYQQTPGQGLQFLFEYFSETQRNKGNFPGRFSGRQFSNSRSEMNVSTLELGDSALYLCASKIGRDTEAFFGQGTRLTVV.

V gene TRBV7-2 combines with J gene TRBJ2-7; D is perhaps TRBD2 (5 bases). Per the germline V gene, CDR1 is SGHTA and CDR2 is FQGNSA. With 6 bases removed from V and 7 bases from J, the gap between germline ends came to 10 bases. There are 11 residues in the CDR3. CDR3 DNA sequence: TGTGCCAGCAGTGTGAGGGAAGAGCAGTACTTC. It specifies CASSVREEQYF.

DNA for the CDR3: TGTGCCAGCAGTTTACTTGTGGGAGAACAGCCCCAGCATTTT. Translated: CASSLLVGEQPQHF. The rearrangement joins TRBV28 to TRBJ1-5, with D uncertain. Per the germline V gene, CDR1 is MDHEN and CDR2 is SYDVKM. V lost 2 bases to trimming and J lost 7 bases, with 12 bases between them. The CDR3 consists of 14 residues.

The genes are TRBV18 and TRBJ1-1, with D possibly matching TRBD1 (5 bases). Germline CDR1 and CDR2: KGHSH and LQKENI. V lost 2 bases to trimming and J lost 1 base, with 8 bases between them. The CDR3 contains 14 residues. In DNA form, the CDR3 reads TGTGCCAGCTCACCAGGGGCCCGGAACACTGAAGCTTTCTTT. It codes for CASSPGARNTEAFF.

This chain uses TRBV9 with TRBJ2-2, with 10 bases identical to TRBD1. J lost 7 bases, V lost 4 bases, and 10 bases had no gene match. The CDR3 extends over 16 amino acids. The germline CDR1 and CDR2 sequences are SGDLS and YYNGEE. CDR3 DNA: TGTGCCAGCAGCTCGATGCCCGGGACAGGGGTCGGGGAGCTGTTTTTT. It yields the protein CASSSMPGTGVGELFF.

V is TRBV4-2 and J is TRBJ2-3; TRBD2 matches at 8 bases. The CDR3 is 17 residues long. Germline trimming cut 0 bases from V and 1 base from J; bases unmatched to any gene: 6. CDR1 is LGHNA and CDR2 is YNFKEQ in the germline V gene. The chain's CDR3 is CASSQDRGTSGTDTQYF. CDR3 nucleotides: TGTGCCAGCAGCCAAGATAGGGGGACTAGTGGCACAGATACGCAGTATTTT.

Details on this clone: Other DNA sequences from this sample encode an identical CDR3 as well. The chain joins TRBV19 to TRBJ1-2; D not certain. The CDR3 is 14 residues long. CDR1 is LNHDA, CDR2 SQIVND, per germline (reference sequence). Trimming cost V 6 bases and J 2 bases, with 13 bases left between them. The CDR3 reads CASSRTGTNYGYTF. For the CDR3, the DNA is TGTGCCAGTAGCAGGACTGGTACAAACTATGGCTACACCTTC. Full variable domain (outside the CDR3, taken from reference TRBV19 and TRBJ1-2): DGGITQSPKYLFRKEGQNVTLSCEQNLNHDAMYWYRQDPGQGLRLIYYSQIVNDFQKGDIAEGYSVSREKKESFPLTVTSAQKNPTAFYLCASSRTGTNYGYTFGSGTRLTVV.

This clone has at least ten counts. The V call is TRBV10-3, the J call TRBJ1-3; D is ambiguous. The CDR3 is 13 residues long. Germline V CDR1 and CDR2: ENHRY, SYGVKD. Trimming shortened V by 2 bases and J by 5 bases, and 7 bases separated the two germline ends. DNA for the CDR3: TGTGCCATCAGTGAGCCCGACAGAAACACCATATATTTT. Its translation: CAISEPDRNTIYF.

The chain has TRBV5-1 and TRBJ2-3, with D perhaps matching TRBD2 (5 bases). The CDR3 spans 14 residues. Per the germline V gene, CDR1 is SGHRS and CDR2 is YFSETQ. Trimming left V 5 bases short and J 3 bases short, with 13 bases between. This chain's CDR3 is CASRVERTTDTQYF. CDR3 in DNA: TGCGCCAGCAGAGTCGAGCGGACGACAGATACGCAGTATTTT.

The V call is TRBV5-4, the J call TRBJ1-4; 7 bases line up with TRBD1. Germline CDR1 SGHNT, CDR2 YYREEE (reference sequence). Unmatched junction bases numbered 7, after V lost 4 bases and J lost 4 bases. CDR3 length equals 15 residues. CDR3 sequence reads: CASSAFGDSNEKLFF. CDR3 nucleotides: TGTGCCAGCAGCGCCTTTGGGGACAGTAATGAAAAACTGTTTTTT. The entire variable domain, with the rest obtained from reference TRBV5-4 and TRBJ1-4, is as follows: ETGVTQSPTHLIKTRGQQVTLRCSSQSGHNTVSWYQQALGQGPQFIFQYYREEENGRGNFPPRFSGLQFPNYSSELNVNALELDDSALYLCASSAFGDSNEKLFFGSGTQLSVL.

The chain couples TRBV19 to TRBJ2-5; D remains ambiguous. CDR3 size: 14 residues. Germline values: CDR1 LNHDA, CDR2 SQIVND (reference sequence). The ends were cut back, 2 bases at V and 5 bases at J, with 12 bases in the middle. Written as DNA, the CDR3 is TGTGCCAGTAGTATAACTAAGCAGATCGAGACCCAGTACTTC. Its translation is CASSITKQIETQYF.